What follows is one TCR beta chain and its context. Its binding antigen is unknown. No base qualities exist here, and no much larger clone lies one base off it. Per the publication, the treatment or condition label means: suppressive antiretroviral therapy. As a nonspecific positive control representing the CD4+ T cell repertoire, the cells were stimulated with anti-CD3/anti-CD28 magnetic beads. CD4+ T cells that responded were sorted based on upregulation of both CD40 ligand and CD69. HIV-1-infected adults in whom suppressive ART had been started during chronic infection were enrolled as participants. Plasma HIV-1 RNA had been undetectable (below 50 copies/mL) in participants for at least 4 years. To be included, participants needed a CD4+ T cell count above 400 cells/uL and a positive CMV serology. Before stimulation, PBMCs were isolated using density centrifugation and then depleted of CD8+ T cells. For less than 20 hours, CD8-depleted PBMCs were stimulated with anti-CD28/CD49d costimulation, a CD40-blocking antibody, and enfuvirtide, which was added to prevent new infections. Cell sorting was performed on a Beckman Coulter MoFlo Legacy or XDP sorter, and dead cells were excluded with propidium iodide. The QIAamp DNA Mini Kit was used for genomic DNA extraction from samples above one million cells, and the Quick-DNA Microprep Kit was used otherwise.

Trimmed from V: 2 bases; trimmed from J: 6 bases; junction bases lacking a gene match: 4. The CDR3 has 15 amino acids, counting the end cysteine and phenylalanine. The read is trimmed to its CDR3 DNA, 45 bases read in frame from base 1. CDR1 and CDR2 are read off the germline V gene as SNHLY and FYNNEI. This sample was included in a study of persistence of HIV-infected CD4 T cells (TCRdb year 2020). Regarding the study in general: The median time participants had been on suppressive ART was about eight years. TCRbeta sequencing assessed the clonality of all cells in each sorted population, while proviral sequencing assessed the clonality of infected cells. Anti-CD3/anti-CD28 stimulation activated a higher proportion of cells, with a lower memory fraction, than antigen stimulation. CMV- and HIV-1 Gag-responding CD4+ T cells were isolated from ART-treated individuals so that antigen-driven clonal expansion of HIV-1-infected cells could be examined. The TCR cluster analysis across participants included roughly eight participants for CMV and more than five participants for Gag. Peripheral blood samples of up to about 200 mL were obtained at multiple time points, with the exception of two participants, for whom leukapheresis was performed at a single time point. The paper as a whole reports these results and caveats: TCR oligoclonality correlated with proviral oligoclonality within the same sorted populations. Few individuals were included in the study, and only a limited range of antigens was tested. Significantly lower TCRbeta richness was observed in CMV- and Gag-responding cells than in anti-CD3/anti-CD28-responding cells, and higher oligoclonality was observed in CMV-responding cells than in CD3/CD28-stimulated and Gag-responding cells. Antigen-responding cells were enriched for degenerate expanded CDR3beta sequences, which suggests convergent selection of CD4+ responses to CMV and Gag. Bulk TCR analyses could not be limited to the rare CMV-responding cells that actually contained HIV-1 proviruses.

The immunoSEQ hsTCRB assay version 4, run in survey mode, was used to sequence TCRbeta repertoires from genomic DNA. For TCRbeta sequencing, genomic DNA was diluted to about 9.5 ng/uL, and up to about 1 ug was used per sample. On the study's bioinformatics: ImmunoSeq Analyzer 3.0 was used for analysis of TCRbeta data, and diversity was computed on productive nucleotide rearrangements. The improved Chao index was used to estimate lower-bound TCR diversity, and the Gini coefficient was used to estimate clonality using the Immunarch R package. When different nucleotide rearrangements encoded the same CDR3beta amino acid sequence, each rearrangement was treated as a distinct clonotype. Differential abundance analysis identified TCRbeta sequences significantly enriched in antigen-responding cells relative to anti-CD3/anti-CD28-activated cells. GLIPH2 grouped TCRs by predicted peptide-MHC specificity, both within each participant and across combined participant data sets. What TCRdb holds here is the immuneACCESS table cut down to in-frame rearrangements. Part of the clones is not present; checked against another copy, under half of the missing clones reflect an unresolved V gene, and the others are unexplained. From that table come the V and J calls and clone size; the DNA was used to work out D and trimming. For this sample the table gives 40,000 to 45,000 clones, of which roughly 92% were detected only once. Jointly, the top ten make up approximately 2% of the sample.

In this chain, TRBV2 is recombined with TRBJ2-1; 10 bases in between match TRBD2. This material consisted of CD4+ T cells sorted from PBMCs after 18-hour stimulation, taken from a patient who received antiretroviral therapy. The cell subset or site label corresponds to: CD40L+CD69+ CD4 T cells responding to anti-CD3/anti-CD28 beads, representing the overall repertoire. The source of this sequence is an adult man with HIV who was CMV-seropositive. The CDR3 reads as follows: CASSEKRGGFNEQFF. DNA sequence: TGTGCCAGCAGTGAAAAGCGGGGGGGCTTCAATGAGCAGTTCTTC.